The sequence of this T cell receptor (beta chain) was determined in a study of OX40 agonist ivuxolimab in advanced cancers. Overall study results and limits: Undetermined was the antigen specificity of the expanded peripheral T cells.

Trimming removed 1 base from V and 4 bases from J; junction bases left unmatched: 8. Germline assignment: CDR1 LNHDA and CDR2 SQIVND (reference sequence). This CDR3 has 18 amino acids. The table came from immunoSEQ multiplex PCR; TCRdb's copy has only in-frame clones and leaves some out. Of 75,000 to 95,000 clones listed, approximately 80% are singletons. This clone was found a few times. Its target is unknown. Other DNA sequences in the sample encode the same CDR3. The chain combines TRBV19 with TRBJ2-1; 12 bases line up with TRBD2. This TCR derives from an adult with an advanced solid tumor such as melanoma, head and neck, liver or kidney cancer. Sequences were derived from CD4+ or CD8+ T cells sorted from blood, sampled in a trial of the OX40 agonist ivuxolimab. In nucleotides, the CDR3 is TGTGCCAGTAGTATAGCTCCCTCACTAGCGGGAGGTTACAATGAGCAGTTCTTC. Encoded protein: CASSIAPSLAGGYNEQFF.